The T cell receptor beta chain described here comes from a study of cytomegalovirus exposure and HLA in healthy donors. The CDR3 covers 15 residues. Germline-derived CDR1 and CDR2 are SGHTA and FQGNSA. Germline trimming cut 5 bases from V and 5 bases from J; bases unmatched to any gene: 10. This PCR relied on a set of 60 Vbeta primers and 13 Jbeta primers. Repertoires were generated with immunoSEQ multiplex PCR, while TCRdb's copy carries only in-frame clones and drops some. The sample records 190,000 or so clones, more than 75% being singletons. V is TRBV7-2 and J is TRBJ2-3; 7 bases map to TRBD1. What was sequenced was PBMCs. The origin of this receptor is a male donor in good health and CMV-seropositive. CDR3 amino acids: CASSRDRNLQDTQYF. The CDR3 nucleotides are TGTGCCAGCAGCAGGGACAGAAATCTCCAAGATACGCAGTATTTT.